This entry describes one T cell receptor beta chain. The antigen is not known. This specimen belongs to a study of siplizumab effects on memory and regulatory T cells. Study-level results: Alloreactive clones mapping to unstimulated subsets formed only a minor fraction. Naive T cells appeared more varied than memory cells and looked like key alloresponse contributors. Naive or memory phenotype assignment was not possible for roughly 80-97% of proliferating CD4+ or CD8+ clones.

CDR1 and CDR2 (germline): MDHEN, SYDVKM. The length of the CDR3 is 14 residues. V gave up 5 bases and J gave up 4 bases, with 14 bases separating them. The data were produced by immunoSEQ multiplex PCR, yet TCRdb's version contains in-frame clones alone and is incomplete. The profile shows 99,000 or so clones, around 94% of them singletons. The chain has TRBV28 and TRBJ1-2; D is perhaps TRBD1 (5 bases). Input material: non-Treg CD4+ T cells sorted from blood. This receptor was taken from a human donor in good health. Written as DNA, the CDR3 is TGTGCCAGCAGTCCGGGGGGGAGCCCCTATGGCTACACCTTC. This encodes CASSPGGSPYGYTF.